This T cell receptor beta chain was obtained from a study of post-analysis software for immune sequencing data (dated by TCRdb to between 2015 and 2017). Notes on the research overall: Disease courses on record covered relapsing-remitting, secondary progressive and progressive-relapsing multiple sclerosis, though some patients had no subtype annotation. The patient repertoires were compared against 10 to 12 previously published healthy control repertoires obtained from donors aged 6 to 25 years. A subset of samples was prepared in parallel using single-end sample barcoding, then pooled and co-amplified after Illumina adapter ligation. What the research found in general, with its limitations: Patients showed significantly higher frequencies than controls for a handful of TRBV segments, among them TRBV5-6, TRBV5-1 and TRBV20-1. Compared with controls, multiple sclerosis patients had significantly lower normalized Chao1 diversity, a finding suggesting substantial peripheral T-cell clonal expansion. The multiple sclerosis patient group was slightly younger than the control group. Direct clustering with F measure showed strong co-clustering of samples prepared in the same batch, prompting a batch-effect correction.

Based on the germline V gene (reference sequence), the CDR1 and CDR2 sequences are DFQATT and SNEGSKA. Taken from cysteine to phenylalanine, the CDR3 has 13 residues. Only the CDR3 region is kept as DNA, spanning 39 bases read in frame from base 1. V sheds 8 bases and J sheds 7 bases, leaving 21 bases between their ends. For this clonotype: The clone's antigen remains unknown. Qualities for individual bases were not recorded, and no much larger clone is one base off.

To demonstrate the VDJtools post-analysis software, TCR beta repertoires were profiled from the peripheral blood of about 14 young patients with multiple sclerosis. The multiple sclerosis patients were children and adolescents ranging in age from about 6 to 16 years. The method was PCR. TCRdb records Illumina HiSeq 2500 as the sequencer. Unique molecular identifiers were incorporated into TCR beta cDNA libraries to reduce PCR and sequencing biases. Every 1 to 10 million input T cells yielded about 500,000 cDNA molecules, meaning each molecule approximated one T cell. Patient libraries were prepared and sequenced with the same protocol used for the earlier healthy control dataset. Samples belonging to the same batch were prepared together, multiplexed and sequenced on a shared HiSeq lane. As for the authors' bioinformatics: Raw barcoded reads were processed with MIGEC, and single-read molecular identifier groups were discarded before consensus assembly and CDR3 extraction. Clonotype tables were post-analysed with VDJtools, normalizing diversity by down-sampling all datasets to the smallest sample size. In repertoire overlap clustering, CDR3 amino acid sequences, but not nucleotide sequences, were matched to correct batch-related cross-sample contamination. TCRdb handled the public reads itself, with Q25 trimming in fastp and clone calling in MiXCR, and kept productive beta chains. Identical CDR3 protein sequences are pooled into one entry, listed with their most common genes and DNA. It is TCRdb's table, rather than the study itself, that gives the V and J calls and clone size. Recorded for this sample are about 800,000 distinct CDR3 sequences; less than 35% of them occurred a single time. Of the sample, more than 0.55% falls within the top ten clones.

This receptor was identified in a girl aged 10 to 17 with multiple sclerosis. The chain uses TRBV20-1 and TRBJ2-7; 7 matching bases give a weak D call of TRBD2. Sequenced sample: blood. The bases read TGCAGTCGGGGGGAGGGGGGGGCGTATGAGCAGTACTTC. Its translation is CSRGEGGAYEQYF.